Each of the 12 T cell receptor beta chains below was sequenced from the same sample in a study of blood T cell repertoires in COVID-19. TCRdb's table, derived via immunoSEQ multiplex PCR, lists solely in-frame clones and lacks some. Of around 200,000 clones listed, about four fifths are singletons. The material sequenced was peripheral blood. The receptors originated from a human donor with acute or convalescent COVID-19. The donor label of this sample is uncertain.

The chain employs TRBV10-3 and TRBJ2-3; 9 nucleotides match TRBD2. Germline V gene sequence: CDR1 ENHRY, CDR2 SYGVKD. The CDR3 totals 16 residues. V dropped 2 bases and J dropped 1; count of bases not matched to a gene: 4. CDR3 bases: TGTGCCATCAGTGAGACTGGCGGGAGGGGCACAGATACGCAGTATTTT. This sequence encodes CAISETGGRGTDTQYF.

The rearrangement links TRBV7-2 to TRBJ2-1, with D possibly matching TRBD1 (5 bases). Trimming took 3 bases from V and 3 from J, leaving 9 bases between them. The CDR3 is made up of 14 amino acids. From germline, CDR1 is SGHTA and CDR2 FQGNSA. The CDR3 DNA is TGTGCCAGCAGCTTGAGCAGGGACTACAATGAGCAGTTCTTC. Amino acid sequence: CASSLSRDYNEQFF.

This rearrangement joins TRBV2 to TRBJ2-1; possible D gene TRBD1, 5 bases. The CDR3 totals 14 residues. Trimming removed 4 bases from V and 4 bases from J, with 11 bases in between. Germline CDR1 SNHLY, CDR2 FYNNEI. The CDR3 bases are TGTGCCAGCAGTGGGGGCCGGCAGTACAATGAGCAGTTCTTC. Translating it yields CASSGGRQYNEQFF.

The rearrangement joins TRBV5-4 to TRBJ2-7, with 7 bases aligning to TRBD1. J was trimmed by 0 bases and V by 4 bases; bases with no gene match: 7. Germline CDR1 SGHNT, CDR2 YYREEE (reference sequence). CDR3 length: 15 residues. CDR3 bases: TGTGCCAGCAGCCCCGGGGACAGCTCCTCCTACGAGCAGTACTTC. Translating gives CASSPGDSSSYEQYF. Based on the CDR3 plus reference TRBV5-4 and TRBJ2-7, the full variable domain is ETGVTQSPTHLIKTRGQQVTLRCSSQSGHNTVSWYQQALGQGPQFIFQYYREEENGRGNFPPRFSGLQFPNYSSELNVNALELDDSALYLCASSPGDSSSYEQYFGPGTRLTVT.

Here the CDR3 reads CAAVSGVGNQPQHF. In nucleotides, the CDR3 is TGTGCCGCGGTATCCGGGGTGGGCAATCAGCCCCAGCATTTT. V usage is TRBV6-5 and J usage is TRBJ1-5; D ambiguous. V shed 11 bases and J shed 2 bases, with 16 bases lying between them. The CDR3 loop spans 14 amino acids. Germline assignment: CDR1 MNHEY and CDR2 SVGAGI.

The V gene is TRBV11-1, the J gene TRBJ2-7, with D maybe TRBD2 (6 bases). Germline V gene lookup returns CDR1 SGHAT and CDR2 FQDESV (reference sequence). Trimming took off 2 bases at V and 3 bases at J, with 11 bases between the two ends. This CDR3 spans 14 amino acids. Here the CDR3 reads CASSLSQGGYEQYF. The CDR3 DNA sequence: TGTGCCAGCAGCTTATCTCAGGGAGGCTACGAGCAGTACTTC.

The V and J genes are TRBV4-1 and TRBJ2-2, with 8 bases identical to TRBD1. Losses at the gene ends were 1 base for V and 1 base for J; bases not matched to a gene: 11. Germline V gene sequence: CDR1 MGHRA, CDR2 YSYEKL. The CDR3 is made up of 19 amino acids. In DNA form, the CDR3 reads TGCGCCAGCAGCCAAGGGTGGGACAGGCCATTCAAGAACACCGGGGAGCTGTTTTTT. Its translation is CASSQGWDRPFKNTGELFF.

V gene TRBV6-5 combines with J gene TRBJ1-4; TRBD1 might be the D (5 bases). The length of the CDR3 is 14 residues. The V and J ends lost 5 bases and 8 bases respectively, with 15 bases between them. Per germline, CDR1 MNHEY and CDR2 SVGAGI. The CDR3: CASSRGSAGEKLFF. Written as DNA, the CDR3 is TGTGCCAGCAGTAGGGGTTCTGCGGGGGAAAAACTGTTTTTT.

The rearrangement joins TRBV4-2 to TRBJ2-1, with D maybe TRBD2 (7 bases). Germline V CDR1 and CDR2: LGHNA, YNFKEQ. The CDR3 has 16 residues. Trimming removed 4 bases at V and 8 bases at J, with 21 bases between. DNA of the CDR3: TGTGCCAGCAGCCGAGACGTGGGGGCCGCGGGGGATGAGCAGTTCTTC. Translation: CASSRDVGAAGDEQFF.

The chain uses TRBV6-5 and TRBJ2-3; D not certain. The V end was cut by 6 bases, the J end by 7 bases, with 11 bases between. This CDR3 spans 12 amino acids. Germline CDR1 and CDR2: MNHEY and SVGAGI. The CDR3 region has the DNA TGTGCCAGCAGCGATAGCCCTAATACGCAGTATTTT. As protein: CASSDSPNTQYF.

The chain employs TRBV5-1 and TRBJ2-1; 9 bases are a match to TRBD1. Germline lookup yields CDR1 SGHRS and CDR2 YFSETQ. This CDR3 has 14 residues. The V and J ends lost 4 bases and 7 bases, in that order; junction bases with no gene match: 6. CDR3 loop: CASSISDRGNEQFF. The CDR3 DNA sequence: TGCGCCAGCAGCATATCAGACAGGGGGAATGAGCAGTTCTTC.

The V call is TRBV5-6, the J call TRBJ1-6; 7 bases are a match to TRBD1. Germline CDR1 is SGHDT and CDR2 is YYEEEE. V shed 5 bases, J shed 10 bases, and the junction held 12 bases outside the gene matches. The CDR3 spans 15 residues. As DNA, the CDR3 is TGTGCCAGCAGTTCCTACAGGGGAAGTTGGTCACCCCTCCACTTT. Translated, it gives CASSSYRGSWSPLHF.